What follows are 21 T cell receptor beta chains derived from one specimen sequenced in a study of blood T cells in healthy people across ages. Primers used in a second PCR of about 6 to 11 cycles were a sample-barcoded 5' primer and a J-beta primer mix. TCRdb reprocessed the 5' RACE reads via MiXCR and lists one record per CDR3 protein. The table shows 600,000 to 900,000 distinct CDR3 sequences, with roughly 25% occurring only once. These data were also filed under a second study, of T cells of mothers and their children.

The source material was blood. Every receptor here comes from a boy aged 5 to 17 in good health.

The V and J genes are TRBV10-2 and TRBJ2-1; possible D gene TRBD1, 6 bases. Trimming stripped 0 bases from V and 0 bases from J, with 18 bases between. This CDR3 region has 19 residues. Germline loops: CDR1 WSHSY, CDR2 SAAADI. The CDR3 sequence: CASSESRATRGSSYNEQFF. The CDR3 DNA follows: TGCGCCAGCAGTGAGTCTCGGGCAACCAGGGGAAGCTCCTACAATGAGCAGTTCTTC.

This clonotype was detected only a few times. The chain carries TRBV7-6 and TRBJ2-1; possibly TRBD1 or TRBD2 for D (5 bases each). The last part of the DNA fits TRBJ2-7 better; the J call may be wrong. CDR3 size: 13 residues. CDR1 and CDR2 from the germline V gene are SGHVS and FNYEAQ. CDR3 DNA sequence: TGTGCCAGCAGCTCGGGACGGGAATACGAGCAGTACTTC. The encoded protein is CASSSGREYEQYF.

This clonotype has more than one count but fewer than ten. The rearrangement joins TRBV12-3 or TRBV12-4 to TRBJ1-6; the D is unclear. V was shortened by 5 bases and J by 7 bases, with 9 bases between the two germline ends. This CDR3 region has 13 residues. In DNA, the CDR3 is TGTGCCAGCAGTGGACTGAGGAATTCACCCCTCCACTTT. Translating gives CASSGLRNSPLHF.

The chain is built from TRBV2 and TRBJ2-5; D might be TRBD1 or TRBD2, each matching 5 bases. The germline CDR1 and CDR2 sequences are SNHLY and FYNNEI. V was trimmed by 4 bases and J by 2 bases, leaving 20 bases between them. The CDR3 loop spans 17 amino acids. CDR3 bases: TGTGCCAGCAGTGTGGTGTATGGGGGAGAGAGGCAAGAGACCCAGTACTTC. Amino acid sequence: CASSVVYGGERQETQYF.

V and J are TRBV19 and TRBJ2-7, with 8 positions matching TRBD1. CDR3 length equals 13 residues. V lost 8 bases to trimming and J lost 5 bases; unmatched junction nucleotides: 8. Germline loops: CDR1 LNHDA, CDR2 SQIVND (reference sequence). In DNA, the CDR3 is TGTGCCAGTCGTGGACAGGGTAACAACGAGCAGTACTTC. This gives the protein CASRGQGNNEQYF.

This clonotype was recorded a few times. The rearrangement joins TRBV5-1 to TRBJ1-4; D might be TRBD1 (5 bases). Germline values: CDR1 SGHRS, CDR2 YFSETQ. This CDR3 is built from 17 residues. V was pared by 3 bases and J by 2 bases, with 17 bases between. The DNA for the CDR3 is TGCGCCAGCAGCTCGCGGACGGGGGTTGAGACTAATGAAAAACTGTTTTTT. Protein product: CASSSRTGVETNEKLFF.

This clonotype was seen a handful of times. This sequence may be a read error, since a much larger clone differs from it by one base. The V and J genes are TRBV7-2 and TRBJ2-5; D possibly corresponds to TRBD1 (6 bases). Germline-derived CDR1 and CDR2 are SGHTA and FQGNSA. This CDR3 contains 13 residues. V was clipped by 5 bases and J by 2 bases, with 9 bases between them. The CDR3 is CASSHGQQETQYF. CDR3 bases: TGTGCCAGCAGCCATGGACAGCAAGAGACCCAGTACTTC.

The CDR3 protein is CSAAPTGVYEQYF. CDR3 bases: TGCAGTGCTGCCCCCACCGGGGTCTACGAGCAGTACTTC. The rearrangement joins TRBV20-1 to TRBJ2-1; maybe TRBD2 (5 bases). The end of the DNA aligns better with TRBJ2-7, so the J call may be wrong. This CDR3 is built from 13 residues. Germline CDR1 and CDR2: DFQATT and SNEGSKA (reference sequence).

The chain combines TRBV30 with TRBJ1-1; 7 nucleotides agree with TRBD1. CDR1 and CDR2 from the germline V gene are GTSNPN and SVGIG (reference sequence). The CDR3 sequence is 13 residues long. Germline trimming cut 7 bases from V and 4 bases from J; bases unmatched to any gene: 9. This CDR3 is CASPGQSGTEAFF. CDR3 sequence (DNA): TGTGCCTCCCCGGGACAGTCAGGCACTGAAGCTTTCTTT.

This clonotype appeared a few times. The chain carries TRBV5-1 and TRBJ2-2; no reliable D call. There are 13 residues in the CDR3. Germline CDR1 SGHRS, CDR2 YFSETQ. V gave up 3 bases and J gave up 5 bases, with 8 bases separating them. The CDR3 spells CASSSRLTGELFF. In DNA, the CDR3 is TGCGCCAGCAGCTCGAGATTGACCGGGGAGCTGTTTTTT.

This clonotype was detected a few times. The CDR3 is CASSFAGIEQFF. CDR3 in DNA: TGTGCCAGCAGCTTCGCCGGGATCGAGCAGTTCTTC. This rearrangement joins TRBV5-5 to TRBJ2-1, with D perhaps matching TRBD2 (5 bases). The germline V gene encodes CDR1 SGHKS and CDR2 YYEKEE (reference sequence). Trimming removed 2 bases at V and 10 bases at J, with 10 bases between. CDR3 length equals 12 residues.

The rearrangement uses TRBV30 and TRBJ1-2; D is unclear. Trimming removed 6 bases at V and 9 bases at J, with 23 bases between. Germline lookup yields CDR1 GTSNPN and CDR2 SVGIG (reference sequence). The CDR3 is 14 amino acids. The CDR3 protein is CACPEGGQGRSYTF. DNA for the CDR3: TGTGCCTGCCCAGAGGGAGGGCAAGGTAGGAGCTACACCTTC.

The chain recombines TRBV27 with TRBJ1-2; D is unresolved. Trimming left V 6 bases short and J 1 base short, with 12 bases between. Germline-derived CDR1 and CDR2 are MNHEY and SMNVEV (reference sequence). The CDR3 runs to 14 residues. The CDR3 is CASSKLTVNYGYTF. CDR3 in DNA: TGTGCCAGCAGCAAACTTACAGTTAACTATGGCTACACCTTC.

Only a few counts were recorded for this clonotype. The chain employs TRBV20-1 and TRBJ2-5; no firm D call. Germline CDR1 and CDR2: DFQATT and SNEGSKA (reference sequence). The CDR3 loop spans 13 amino acids. With 5 bases removed from V and 0 bases from J, the gap between germline ends came to 10 bases. The chain's CDR3 is CSAAHGHQETQYF. The CDR3 nucleotides read TGCAGTGCTGCCCATGGACACCAAGAGACCCAGTACTTC.

V is TRBV9 and J is TRBJ2-2; 7 bases match TRBD1. Germline V gene lookup returns CDR1 SGDLS and CDR2 YYNGEE. This CDR3 has 15 residues. With V trimmed by 4 bases and J by 1 base, 4 bases remained unmatched. The CDR3 nucleotides read TGTGCCAGCAGCCCGGGACAGAGGAACACCGGGGAGCTGTTTTTT. Translated, it gives CASSPGQRNTGELFF.

This clonotype was seen more than once but under ten times. V usage is TRBV11-3 and J usage is TRBJ1-1; 8 bases agree with TRBD1. J was trimmed by 6 bases and V by 3 bases; bases with no gene match: 3. Per germline, CDR1 SGHNT and CDR2 YENEEA. The CDR3 extends over 13 amino acids. In nucleotides, the CDR3 is TGTGCCAGCAGCTTCACAGGGGGATCTGAAGCTTTCTTT. Protein: CASSFTGGSEAFF.

This clonotype was recorded a few times. The genes are TRBV7-9 and TRBJ2-5; a possible D gene is TRBD1 (5 bases). Per germline, CDR1 SEHNR and CDR2 FQNEAQ (reference sequence). This CDR3 is built from 16 residues. The ends were cut back, 4 bases at V and 5 bases at J, with 20 bases in the middle. The CDR3 region has the DNA TGTGCCAGCAGCTCCGACAGCCTTGGGTATGTCGAGACCCAGTACTTC. Its protein product is CASSSDSLGYVETQYF.

This chain joins TRBV20-1 and TRBJ2-2; TRBD1 agrees at 10 bases. Per germline, CDR1 DFQATT and CDR2 SNEGSKA (reference sequence). V shed 5 bases and J 3 bases; nucleotides not matched to a gene: 6. The length of the CDR3 is 15 residues. The CDR3 DNA reads TGCAGTGCTCGTCGGACAGGGGGGGACACCGGGGAGCTGTTTTTT. Translation: CSARRTGGDTGELFF.

This clonotype has just a few counts. The V call is TRBV12-3 or TRBV12-4, the J call TRBJ2-4; 10 nucleotides agree with TRBD1. With 5 bases clipped from V and 4 bases from J, the junction kept 2 bases outside the gene matches. CDR3 size: 14 residues. The CDR3: CASSRGQGKNIQYF. In nucleotides, the CDR3 is TGTGCCAGCAGTAGGGGACAGGGGAAAAACATTCAGTACTTC.

This clonotype was seen only once. The chain joins TRBV5-1 to TRBJ2-3, with 7 nucleotides matching TRBD2. The germline gives CDR1 SGHRS, CDR2 YFSETQ. CDR3 size: 15 residues. After removal of 3 bases from V and 4 bases from J, the junction contained 8 bases not matched to a gene. The chain's CDR3 is CASSWAGEGSDTQYF. Here the CDR3 DNA reads TGCGCCAGCAGCTGGGCGGGGGAAGGTTCAGATACGCAGTATTTT.

This clonotype was seen only a few times. The chain is built from TRBV12-3 or TRBV12-4 and TRBJ2-3; TRBD2 agrees at 11 bases. The CDR3 extends over 17 amino acids. V shed 1 base and J 2 bases; nucleotides not matched to a gene: 5. CDR3 sequence (DNA): TGTGCCAGCAGTTTAGAGCTAGCGGGGGGCAACACAGATACGCAGTATTTT. Translated: CASSLELAGGNTDTQYF.